This T cell receptor beta chain was identified in a study of tumor and adjacent non-tumor tissue in lung cancer. In the study overall: Patients were aged about 31 to 85, about 10 men and a handful of women, stage I to III.

Study results and limitations: Patients with more diverse tumor TCRs had worse survival. Tumor tissue had significantly higher TCR diversity than normal lung.

The germline CDR1 and CDR2 sequences are SGHAT and FQNNGV. CDR3 length equals 16 residues. The ends lost 5 bases at V and 6 bases at J; junction bases unmatched: 11. The library came from three nested PCR rounds adapted from ARM-PCR protocols. TCRdb re-derived calls from the multiplex PCR reads in MiXCR, one entry per CDR3 protein. The table shows tens of thousands of distinct CDR3 sequences, with over 60% occurring only once. This clonotype was counted only a few times. Its cognate antigen is unknown. This CDR3 fails to terminate in the conserved phenylalanine or tryptophan, so it likely reflects a read error. The template was RNA from unsorted bulk tissue. The normal lung tissue was taken more than 3 cm from the tumor edge. Donors were chemotherapy-naive, newly diagnosed lung cancer surgical patients in China, August–late 2014.

The sequenced sample was distant non-tumor lung tissue. The chain has TRBV11-2 and TRBJ2-3; 10 bases match TRBD2. The sequence was collected from a man between 65 and 79 years old with non-small cell lung cancer. CDR3 nucleotides: TGTGCCAGCAGCCCCAACCTAGCGGGAGCCCCTGATACGCAGTATTTG. Protein product: CASSPNLAGAPDTQYL.